A selection of T cell receptor beta chains follows, all from one sample in a study of CD8 T cells in Susac syndrome. MiXCR, applied by TCRdb to the immunoSEQ multiplex PCR reads, yields one record per CDR3 protein. The sample lists roughly 200,000 distinct CDR3 sequences, about 95% occurring once. Source material: CD4+ T cells from PBMCs. The receptor set was obtained from a human donor in good health. Each CDR3 is given with its conserved first and last residue. The D gene is left open where the match is weak. Size values are once, few and many counts, or a class for expanded clones, and some rows have none.

v_call	clone_size	j_call	d_call	cdr3_nt	cdr3_aa
TRBV27	.	TRBJ2-3	.	TGTGCCAGCAATAAGGTTGGCACAGATACGCAGTATTTT	CASNKVGTDTQYF
TRBV27	once	TRBJ2-7	TRBD2	TGTGCCAGCAGCATGTCCCCACGCGGGAGCCCCTACGAGCAGTACTTC	CASSMSPRGSPYEQYF
TRBV29-1	.	TRBJ2-3	TRBD1	TGCAGCGTTGTGCACAGGGGGCGCAGAGATACGCAGTATTTT	CSVVHRGRRDTQYF
TRBV28	.	TRBJ1-2	.	TGTGCCAGCAGCGGGAATAACTATGGCTACACCTTC	CASSGNNYGYTF
TRBV18	.	TRBJ1-1	TRBD1	TGTGCCAGCTCACCAAGGGGACAGGTGAACACTGAAGCTTTCTTT	CASSPRGQVNTEAFF
TRBV29-1	.	TRBJ2-5	.	TGCAGCGTTAAGGACCCGAGACAAGAGACCCAGTACTTC	CSVKDPRQETQYF
TRBV10-2	.	TRBJ2-4	.	TGCGCCAGCGAAGGCTCAGAAAACATTCAGTACTTC	CASEGSENIQYF
TRBV29-1	.	TRBJ2-3	TRBD2	TGCAGCGTGGGGGGGAGGATCACAGATACGCAGTATTTT	CSVGGRITDTQYF
TRBV27	.	TRBJ2-1	.	TGTGCCAGCAGTTCTAGCCTCCATGAGCAGTTCTTC	CASSSSLHEQFF
TRBV27	.	TRBJ2-1	.	TGTGCCAGCGGAATCGATGAGCAGTTCTTC	CASGIDEQFF
TRBV15	.	TRBJ2-2	.	TGTGCCACCAGCAGAGCCGGGAGTCGCGGGGAGCTGTTTTTT	CATSRAGSRGELFF
TRBV11-2	.	TRBJ2-1	TRBD2	TGTGCCAGCAGCCCCCGGCTAGCGGGAGTGTACAATGAGCAGTTCTTC	CASSPRLAGVYNEQFF
TRBV18	.	TRBJ2-7	TRBD1	TGTGCCAGCCAGGACAGGGTCCACGAGCAGTACTTC	CASQDRVHEQYF
TRBV30	.	TRBJ1-2	TRBD1	TGTGCCTGGAGCCACGGGTCAGGGGGCGTTTCGAATGGCTACACCTTC	CAWSHGSGGVSNGYTF
TRBV20-1	.	TRBJ2-7	TRBD2	TGCAGTGCTAGAGATTCCGCAGGGAGGGGCTACGAGCAGTACTTC	CSARDSAGRGYEQYF
TRBV29-1	.	TRBJ2-3	TRBD1	TGCAGCGTTGGCGGTCAGGGGGCCGGTACGCAGTATTTT	CSVGGQGAGTQYF
TRBV27	.	TRBJ2-6	.	TGTGCCAGCAGTTTAAGGGGCCCGAGCTCTGGGGCCAACGTCCTGACTTTC	CASSLRGPSSGANVLTF
TRBV7-2	.	TRBJ2-5	TRBD2	TGTGCCAGCAGCCAGCGACTAGCGGGAGTAGAGACCCAGTACTTC	CASSQRLAGVETQYF
TRBV28	.	TRBJ2-1	.	TGTGCCAGCAGTAGCGGGTGGAGGGCGGATGAGCAGTTCTTC	CASSSGWRADEQFF
TRBV2	.	TRBJ2-7	TRBD1	TGTGCCAGCTCGAGGTCGATGGGACAGGGCCCTTACGAGCAGTACTTC	CASSRSMGQGPYEQYF
TRBV30	.	TRBJ1-1	.	TGTGCCTGGGTTTCCCGGGACTTCCTCACTGAAGCTTTCTTT	CAWVSRDFLTEAFF
TRBV15	.	TRBJ2-1	.	TGTGCCACCAGCAGAGGAGGGGGCTACAATGAGCAGTTCTTC	CATSRGGGYNEQFF
TRBV9	.	TRBJ2-5	TRBD1	TGTGCCAGCAGCGTAGGACAGGGGGCCCAAGAGACCCAGTACTTC	CASSVGQGAQETQYF
TRBV20-1	.	TRBJ2-7	TRBD1	TGCAGTGCTAGAGTGGGACAGGGGAAGGGTTACGAGCAGTACTTC	CSARVGQGKGYEQYF
TRBV29-1	.	TRBJ2-7	.	TGCAGCGTTGCCGCTAGGAGAGCCTACGAGCAGTACTTC	CSVAARRAYEQYF
TRBV30	.	TRBJ1-1	.	TGTGCCTGGAGGGGGGACTACAACACTGAAGCTTTCTTT	CAWRGDYNTEAFF
TRBV7-2	.	TRBJ2-5	TRBD2	TGTGCCAGCAGCATAGTAGCGGGAGGGCAAGAGACCCAGTACTTC	CASSIVAGGQETQYF
TRBV29-1	.	TRBJ1-2	.	TGCAGCGTTGATGGGGTTAACAACTATGGCTACACCTTC	CSVDGVNNYGYTF
TRBV3-1	.	TRBJ2-5	.	TGTGCCAGCAGCCAAGGGGGGACCCAAGAGACCCAGTACTTC	CASSQGGTQETQYF
TRBV12-3/TRBV12-4	.	TRBJ2-2	TRBD2	TGTGCCAGCAGTTTAACGAGCGGGAGTAGTACCGGGGAGCTGTTTTTT	CASSLTSGSSTGELFF
TRBV20-1	.	TRBJ2-1	.	TGCAGTGTTAACAGGGCTAGCGGAGGCGAGCAGTTCTTC	CSVNRASGGEQFF
TRBV7-9	.	TRBJ2-1	TRBD1	TGTGCCAGCAGCCCGGGACAGGATAACAATGAGCAGTTCTTC	CASSPGQDNNEQFF
TRBV29-1	.	TRBJ2-1	TRBD1	TGCAGCGTTGACCCGGGACAGGGGGTATATGAGCAGTTCTTC	CSVDPGQGVYEQFF
TRBV28	.	TRBJ2-7	.	TGTGCCAGCAGCCTACCGGGATCTCAACTCTACGAGCAGTACTTC	CASSLPGSQLYEQYF
TRBV29-1	.	TRBJ2-7	.	TGCAGCGTTGGGGCCCAAGCCTACGAGCAGTACTTC	CSVGAQAYEQYF
TRBV7-9	.	TRBJ1-1	TRBD1	TGTGCCAGCGTCGAGTCACAGGGGACTGAAGCTTTCTTT	CASVESQGTEAFF
TRBV29-1	.	TRBJ2-7	TRBD2	TGCAGCGTTACTATCGGGAGGTACGAGCAGTACTTC	CSVTIGRYEQYF
TRBV30	.	TRBJ1-1	.	TGTGCCTGGAGGGGACGGCAGGGGTTAGCTGAAGCTTTCTTT	CAWRGRQGLAEAFF
TRBV12-3/TRBV12-4	.	TRBJ1-1	.	TGTGCCAGCAGTTTACGAAGGCCGAACACTGAAGCTTTCTTT	CASSLRRPNTEAFF
TRBV18	.	TRBJ1-4	.	TGTGCCAGCTCACCACCGAGGGCTAATAATGAAAAACTGTTTTTT	CASSPPRANNEKLFF